The present entry profiles one T cell receptor (beta chain) with its context. As yet, its antigen is unknown. The data were obtained in a study of cytomegalovirus exposure and HLA in healthy donors. Study-level background: Unique TCR beta sequences numbering approximately 120 million came from roughly 180 million T cells in an earlier analysis.

The PCR contained 60 Vbeta and 13 Jbeta primers. TCRdb's table, derived via immunoSEQ multiplex PCR, lists solely in-frame clones and lacks some. Among some 120,000 clones listed, 74% were seen once. General study results and limits: In vitro checks showed that a few CMV-associated chains really do target CMV antigens.

Sequences were obtained from PBMCs. The receptor's source is a woman aged 50 to 60 in good health and CMV-seropositive.

CDR3 sequence (DNA): TGTGCCAGCAGCCGATTGTCCGACAGCTCTGGAAACACCATATATTTT. Encoded protein: CASSRLSDSSGNTIYF. The chain joins TRBV7-9 to TRBJ1-3, with TRBD1 as a possible D gene (5 bases). CDR3 length: 16 residues. V was shortened by 5 bases and J by 0 bases, with 14 bases between the two germline ends. Germline V CDR1 and CDR2: SEHNR, FQNEAQ (reference sequence).